The sequence of this T cell receptor beta chain was determined in a study of blood T cell repertoires in COVID-19. Under the authors' procedure: The assay estimated nucleated cells by amplifying reference gene primers. Generated by immunoSEQ multiplex PCR, the TCRdb table keeps only in-frame clones and is missing some. V, J and clone size reflect that table, while D and trimming were determined from the DNA. Of about 250,000 clones detected, roughly 80% appear once; the ten largest clones hold 4.5% to 6%. Germline loops: CDR1 MNHEY, CDR2 SVGAGI. This CDR3 has 15 residues. Trimming pared 3 bases from V and 2 bases from J, leaving 11 bases between.

This sequence was found in a woman older than 75 with active or convalescent COVID-19. The sequenced material came from peripheral blood. This sequence joins TRBV6-5 and TRBJ1-5, with D perhaps matching TRBD1 (5 bases). In DNA, the CDR3 is TGTGCCAGCAGTTATCAGGGATTTGGCAATCAGCCCCAGCATTTT. Protein: CASSYQGFGNQPQHF.